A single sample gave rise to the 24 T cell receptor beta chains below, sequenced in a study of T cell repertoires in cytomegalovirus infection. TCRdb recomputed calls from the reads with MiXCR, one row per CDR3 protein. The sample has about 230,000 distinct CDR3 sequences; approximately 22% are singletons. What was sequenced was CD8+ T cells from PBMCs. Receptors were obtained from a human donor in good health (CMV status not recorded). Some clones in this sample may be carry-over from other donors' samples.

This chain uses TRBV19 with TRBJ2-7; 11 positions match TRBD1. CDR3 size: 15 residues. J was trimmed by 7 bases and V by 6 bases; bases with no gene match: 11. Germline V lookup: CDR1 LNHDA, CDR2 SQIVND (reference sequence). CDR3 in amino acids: CASRRGDRGTEEQYF. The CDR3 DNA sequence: TGTGCCAGTAGAAGAGGGGACAGGGGGACGGAGGAGCAGTACTTC.

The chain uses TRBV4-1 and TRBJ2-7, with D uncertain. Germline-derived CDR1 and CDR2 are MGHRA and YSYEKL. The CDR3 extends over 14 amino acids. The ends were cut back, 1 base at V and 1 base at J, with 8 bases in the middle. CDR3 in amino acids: CASSQGLGSYEQYF. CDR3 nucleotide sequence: TGCGCCAGCAGCCAAGGATTGGGTTCCTACGAGCAGTACTTC.

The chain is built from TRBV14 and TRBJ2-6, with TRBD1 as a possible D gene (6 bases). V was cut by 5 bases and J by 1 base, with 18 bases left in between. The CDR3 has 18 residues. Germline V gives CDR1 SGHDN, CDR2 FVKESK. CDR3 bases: TGTGCCAGCAGCACGGACAGAGAACAAGCGTCTGGGGCCAACGTCCTGACTTTC. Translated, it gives CASSTDREQASGANVLTF.

The CDR3 nucleotides are TGTGCCAGCAGCCTAGACGGGCCACTGGATCAGCCCCAGCATTTT. It is translated as CASSLDGPLDQPQHF. The V gene is TRBV4-2, the J gene TRBJ1-5; no clear D gene. CDR1 is LGHNA, CDR2 YNFKEQ, per germline. V lost 4 bases and J 5 bases, leaving 15 bases between the germline ends. The CDR3 has 15 amino acids.

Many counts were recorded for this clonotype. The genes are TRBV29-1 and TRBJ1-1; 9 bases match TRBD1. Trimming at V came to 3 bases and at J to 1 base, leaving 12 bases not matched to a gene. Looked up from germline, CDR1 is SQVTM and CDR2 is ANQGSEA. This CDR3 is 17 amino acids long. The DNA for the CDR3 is TGCAGCGTTGAGGGGGACAGGGCCCGATTAGGGAACACTGAAGCTTTCTTT. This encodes CSVEGDRARLGNTEAFF.

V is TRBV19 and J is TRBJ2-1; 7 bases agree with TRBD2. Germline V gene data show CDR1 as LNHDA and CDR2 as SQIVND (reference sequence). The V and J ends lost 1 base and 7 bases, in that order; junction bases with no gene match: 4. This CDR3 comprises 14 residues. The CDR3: CASSIAGGGNEQFF. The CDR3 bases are TGTGCCAGTAGTATAGCGGGGGGAGGGAATGAGCAGTTCTTC.

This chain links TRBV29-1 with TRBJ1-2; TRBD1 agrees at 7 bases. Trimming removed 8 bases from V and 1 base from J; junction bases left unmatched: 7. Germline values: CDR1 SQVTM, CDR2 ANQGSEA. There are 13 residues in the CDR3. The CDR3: CSIHRGDNYGYTF. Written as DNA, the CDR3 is TGCAGCATACACAGGGGTGATAACTATGGCTACACCTTC.

CDR3 DNA: TGTGCCAGCAGAACAGGGACAGAGGGGAATCAGCCCCAGCATTTT. This translates into CASRTGTEGNQPQHF. The V call is TRBV18, the J call TRBJ1-5; 7 bases align to TRBD1. The germline V gene has CDR1 KGHSH and CDR2 LQKENI. This CDR3 comprises 15 residues. Trimming removed 8 bases from V and 4 bases from J; junction bases left unmatched: 11.

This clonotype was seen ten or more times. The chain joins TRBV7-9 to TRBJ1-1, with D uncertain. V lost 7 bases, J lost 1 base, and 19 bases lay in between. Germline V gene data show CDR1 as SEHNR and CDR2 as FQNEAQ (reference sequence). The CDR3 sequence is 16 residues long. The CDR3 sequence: CASTEWFSVKNTEAFF. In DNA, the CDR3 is TGTGCCAGCACCGAATGGTTTTCAGTGAAGAACACTGAAGCTTTCTTT.

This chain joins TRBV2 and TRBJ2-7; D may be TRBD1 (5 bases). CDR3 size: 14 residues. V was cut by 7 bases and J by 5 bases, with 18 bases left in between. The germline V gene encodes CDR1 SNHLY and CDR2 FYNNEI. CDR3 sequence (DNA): TGTGCCAGCACCCCACAGGACCGGACCGACGAGCAGTACTTC. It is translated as CASTPQDRTDEQYF.

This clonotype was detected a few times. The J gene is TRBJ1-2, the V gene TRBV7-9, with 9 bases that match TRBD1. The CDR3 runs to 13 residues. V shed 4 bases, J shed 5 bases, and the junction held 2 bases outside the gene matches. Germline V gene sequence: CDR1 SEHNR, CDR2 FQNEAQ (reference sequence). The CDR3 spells CASSWDRVYGYTF. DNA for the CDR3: TGTGCCAGCAGCTGGGACAGGGTGTATGGCTACACCTTC.

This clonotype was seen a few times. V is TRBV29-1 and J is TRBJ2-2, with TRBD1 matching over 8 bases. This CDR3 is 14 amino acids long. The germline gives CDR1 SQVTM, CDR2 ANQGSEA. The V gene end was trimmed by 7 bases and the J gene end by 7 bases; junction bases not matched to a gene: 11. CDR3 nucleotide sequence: TGCAGCGCTTCATTCTCAGGGGGCAGCGGGGAGCTGTTTTTT. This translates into CSASFSGGSGELFF.

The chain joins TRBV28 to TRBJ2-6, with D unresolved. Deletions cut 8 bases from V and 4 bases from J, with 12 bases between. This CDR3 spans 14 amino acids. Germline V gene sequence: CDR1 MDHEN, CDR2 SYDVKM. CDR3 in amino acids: CASSYALGANVLTF. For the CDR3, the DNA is TGTGCCAGCTCTTATGCGCTCGGGGCCAACGTCCTGACTTTC.

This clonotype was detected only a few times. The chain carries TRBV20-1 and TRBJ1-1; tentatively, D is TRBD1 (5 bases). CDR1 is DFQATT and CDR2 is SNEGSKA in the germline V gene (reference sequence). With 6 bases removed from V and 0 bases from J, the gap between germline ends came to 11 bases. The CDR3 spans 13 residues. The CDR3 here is CSARDPLNTEAFF. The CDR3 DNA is TGCAGTGCCCGGGACCCATTGAACACTGAAGCTTTCTTT.

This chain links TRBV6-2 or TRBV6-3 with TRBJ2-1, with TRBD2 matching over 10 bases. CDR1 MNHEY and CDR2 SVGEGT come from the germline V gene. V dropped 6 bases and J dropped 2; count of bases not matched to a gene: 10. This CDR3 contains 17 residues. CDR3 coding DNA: TGTGCCAGCAGCCTAGCGGGGGCCACCATCGCCTACAATGAGCAGTTCTTC. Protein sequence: CASSLAGATIAYNEQFF.

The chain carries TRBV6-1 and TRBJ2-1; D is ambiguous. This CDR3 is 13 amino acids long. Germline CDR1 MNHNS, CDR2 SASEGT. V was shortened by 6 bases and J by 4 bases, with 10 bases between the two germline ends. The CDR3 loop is CASRTAHYNEQFF. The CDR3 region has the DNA TGTGCCAGCAGAACGGCCCATTACAATGAGCAGTTCTTC.

CDR3: CAVLAGPYNEQFF. Here the CDR3 DNA reads TGTGCCGTTCTAGCGGGCCCATACAATGAGCAGTTCTTC. This chain connects TRBV2 to TRBJ2-1, with 8 bases fitting TRBD2. V trimming: 11 bases; J trimming: 4 bases; junction bases outside the gene matches: 7. Germline assignment: CDR1 SNHLY and CDR2 FYNNEI. The CDR3 is 13 amino acids.

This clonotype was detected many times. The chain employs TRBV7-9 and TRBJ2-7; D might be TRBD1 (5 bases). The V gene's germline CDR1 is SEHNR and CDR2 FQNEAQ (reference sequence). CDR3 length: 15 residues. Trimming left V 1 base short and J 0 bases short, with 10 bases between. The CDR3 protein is CASSLGTLISYEQYF. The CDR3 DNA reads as TGTGCCAGCAGCTTAGGGACACTCATCTCCTACGAGCAGTACTTC.

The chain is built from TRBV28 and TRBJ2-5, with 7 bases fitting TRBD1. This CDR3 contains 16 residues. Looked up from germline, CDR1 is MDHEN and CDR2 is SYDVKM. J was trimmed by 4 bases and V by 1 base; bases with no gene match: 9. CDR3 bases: TGTGCCAGCAGTTTATTCACCGGGACAGAGTCAGAGACCCAGTACTTC. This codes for CASSLFTGTESETQYF.

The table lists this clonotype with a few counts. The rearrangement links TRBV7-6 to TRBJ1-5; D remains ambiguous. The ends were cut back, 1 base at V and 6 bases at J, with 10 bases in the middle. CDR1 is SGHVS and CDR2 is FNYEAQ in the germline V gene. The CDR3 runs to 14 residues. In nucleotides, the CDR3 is TGTGCCAGCAGCTTAGGGGGTAGGAGTCAGCCCCAGCATTTT. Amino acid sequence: CASSLGGRSQPQHF.

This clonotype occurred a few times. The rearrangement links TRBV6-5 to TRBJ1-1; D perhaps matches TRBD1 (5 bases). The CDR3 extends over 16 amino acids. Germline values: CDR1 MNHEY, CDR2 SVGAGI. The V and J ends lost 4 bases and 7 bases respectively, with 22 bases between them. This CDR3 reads CASSSTQWGVGGEAFF. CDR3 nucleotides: TGTGCCAGCAGTTCCACACAGTGGGGGGTTGGTGGTGAAGCTTTCTTT.

The CDR3 loop is CSAGQGAGETQYF. The DNA for the CDR3 is TGCAGTGCTGGTCAGGGTGCGGGAGAGACCCAGTACTTC. The chain employs TRBV20-1 and TRBJ2-5; D is possibly TRBD1 or TRBD2 (5 bases each). The CDR3 contains 13 residues. Trimming removed 5 bases from V and 4 bases from J, with 14 bases in between. From germline, CDR1 is DFQATT and CDR2 SNEGSKA (reference sequence).

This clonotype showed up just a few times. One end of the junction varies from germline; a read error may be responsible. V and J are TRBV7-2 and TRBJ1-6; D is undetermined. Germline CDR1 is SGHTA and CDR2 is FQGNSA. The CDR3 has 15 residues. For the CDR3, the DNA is TGTGCCAGCAGCTTAACAAGCGGCAAGGGCAGCGCCTCCGATTTT. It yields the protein CASSLTSGKGSASDF.

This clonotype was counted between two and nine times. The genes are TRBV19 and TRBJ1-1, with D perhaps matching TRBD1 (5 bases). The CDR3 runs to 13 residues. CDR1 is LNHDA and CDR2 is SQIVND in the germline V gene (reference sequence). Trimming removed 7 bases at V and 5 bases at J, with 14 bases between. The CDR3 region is CASTVGGWTEAFF. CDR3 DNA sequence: TGTGCCAGTACCGTTGGGGGTTGGACTGAAGCTTTCTTT.